This T cell receptor (beta chain) was sequenced during a study of blood T cell repertoires in COVID-19. Study-wide context: Sites in the United States, Italy and Spain provided acute and convalescent COVID-19 samples.

CDR3 size: 15 residues. In germline, CDR1 is SNHLY, CDR2 FYNNEI. J lost 4 bases, V lost 4 bases, and 4 bases had no gene match. Original data processing: The assay estimated nucleated cells by amplifying reference gene primers. Sequenced by immunoSEQ multiplex PCR; TCRdb stores in-frame clones only, minus some. V, J and clone size derive from that table, while D and trimming were established from the DNA sequence. Here the sample spans about 210,000 clones, roughly 85% being singletons. Followed over time, Seattle patients had been enrolled while infection was active. Sample: peripheral blood. This chain connects TRBV2 to TRBJ2-2, with TRBD2 identical over 9 bases. The TCR comes from a man over 45 with COVID-19, enrolled during active disease. CDR3 sequence reads: CASSVAGGATGELFF. The CDR3 region has the DNA TGTGCCAGCAGTGTGGCGGGGGGGGCCACCGGGGAGCTGTTTTTT.